This is a list of T cell receptor beta chains from one sample in a study of blood T cell repertoires in COVID-19. Data came from immunoSEQ multiplex PCR; TCRdb stores just in-frame clones and leaves some out. The sample carries 150,000 to 200,000 clones, 70% to 90% recorded once. Material: peripheral blood. The receptors derive from a person between 70 and 80 years old with COVID-19, enrolled during active disease. The CDR3 runs from the conserved cysteine through the conserved F or W. A D gene is named only where the DNA matches it firmly. Not all rows give a size; the values are once, few, many and, for expanded clones, a class.

>-|TRBJ2-2|TRBV19|-
CASSILGELFF
TGTGCCAGTAGTATCCTGGGGGAGCTGTTTTTT
>TRBD1|TRBJ2-3|TRBV7-2|-
CATTRTGGASHHRYF
TGTGCCACAACAAGGACAGGGGGCGCATCCCACCACCGGTATTTT
>TRBD2|TRBJ2-2|TRBV7-2|once
CASSPLAGGRLGTGELFF
TGTGCCAGCAGCCCCCTAGCGGGGGGGCGGTTGGGCACCGGGGAGCTGTTTTTT
>-|TRBJ2-7|TRBV4-3|-
CASSQDPQGSYEQYF
TGCGCCAGCAGCCAAGACCCCCAGGGGTCCTACGAGCAGTACTTC
>-|TRBJ2-4|TRBV28|once
CASSSMAGLAKNIQYF
TGTGCCAGCAGTTCCATGGCAGGGCTAGCCAAAAACATTCAGTACTTC
>-|TRBJ1-4|TRBV28|-
CASSPPQGFNEKLFF
TGTGCCAGCAGTCCTCCCCAGGGTTTTAATGAAAAACTGTTTTTT
>TRBD2|TRBJ2-7|TRBV7-9|-
CASSLDSGGTYEQYF
TGTGCCAGCAGCTTAGATAGCGGGGGCACCTACGAGCAGTACTTC
>-|TRBJ1-5|TRBV6-5|-
CASTWLPNQPQHF
TGTGCCAGCACATGGCTCCCCAATCAGCCCCAGCATTTT
>-|TRBJ2-3|TRBV5-1|-
CASSLAATSSDTQYF
TGCGCCAGCAGCTTGGCCGCGACTAGTTCAGATACGCAGTATTTT
>-|TRBJ2-5|TRBV7-9|-
CASSPPQGSAKETQYF
TGTGCCAGCAGCCCACCACAGGGAAGCGCCAAAGAGACCCAGTACTTC
>-|TRBJ1-1|TRBV5-1|-
CASSLNIHRESKNTEAFF
TGCGCCAGCAGCTTAAATATACACCGGGAGTCAAAGAACACTGAAGCTTTCTTT
>TRBD1|TRBJ1-1|TRBV11-2|-
CASSSYGTGTNTEAFF
TGTGCCAGCAGCTCCTACGGGACAGGGACAAACACTGAAGCTTTCTTT
>-|TRBJ1-1|TRBV4-1|once
CASSQETRLGPEAFF
TGCGCCAGCAGCCAAGAAACAAGGCTTGGGCCTGAAGCTTTCTTT
>TRBD2|TRBJ2-3|TRBV7-9|-
CASSLPSGGDTQYF
TGTGCCAGCAGCTTACCTAGCGGGGGGGATACGCAGTATTTT
>TRBD1|TRBJ1-2|TRBV28|-
CASSRTGSGYTF
TGTGCCAGCAGTCGGACAGGTTCGGGCTACACCTTC
>TRBD2|TRBJ2-1|TRBV9|-
CASRPGLADHNEQFF
TGTGCCAGCAGACCGGGACTAGCGGATCATAATGAGCAGTTCTTC
>-|TRBJ2-3|TRBV11-3|-
CASSPGASTDTQYF
TGTGCCAGCAGTCCAGGGGCTAGCACAGATACGCAGTATTTT
>TRBD2|TRBJ2-2|TRBV5-1|-
CASSLVGTTNTGELFF
TGCGCCAGCAGCTTGGTAGGGACTACGAACACCGGGGAGCTGTTTTTT
>-|TRBJ2-7|TRBV5-5|-
CASSWDTYEQYF
TGTGCCAGCAGCTGGGACACATACGAGCAGTACTTC
>TRBD2|TRBJ2-2|TRBV6-5|-
CASSYISSGSPGELFF
TGTGCCAGCAGTTACATTTCTAGCGGGAGTCCCGGGGAGCTGTTTTTT
>-|TRBJ1-1|TRBV19|-
CASSIDRVADTEAFF
TGTGCCAGTAGTATAGATCGGGTGGCCGACACTGAAGCTTTCTTT
>-|TRBJ1-4|TRBV9|-
CASSAEGRSEKLFF
TGTGCCAGCAGCGCAGAAGGGAGAAGTGAAAAACTGTTTTTT
>-|TRBJ2-1|TRBV28|-
CASSFGRSFRETGSRGHNEQFF
TGTGCCAGCAGTTTTGGTCGCTCATTTCGGGAGACTGGCTCCAGAGGCCACAATGAGCAGTTCTTC
>-|TRBJ2-7|TRBV4-1|-
CASSQASGNTYEQYF
TGCGCCAGCAGCCAAGCGTCAGGGAACACCTACGAGCAGTACTTC
>-|TRBJ1-1|TRBV19|-
CASSKETSNTEAFF
TGTGCCAGTAGTAAAGAGACTTCGAACACTGAAGCTTTCTTT
>-|TRBJ2-6|TRBV9|-
CASTTGSGANVLTF
TGTGCCAGCACCACAGGGTCCGGGGCCAACGTCCTGACTTTC
>TRBD2|TRBJ2-7|TRBV5-1|-
CASSPTSGLSGSGQYF
TGCGCCAGCAGCCCGACTAGCGGCCTCTCTGGAAGCGGGCAGTACTTC
>-|TRBJ2-5|TRBV9|-
CASSASGAVQETQYF
TGTGCCAGCAGCGCCTCGGGAGCAGTGCAAGAGACCCAGTACTTC
>-|TRBJ1-1|TRBV28|-
CAIRDTEAFF
TGTGCCATACGGGACACTGAAGCTTTCTTT
>-|TRBJ1-6|TRBV19|-
CASSSQTGSNSPLHF
TGTGCCAGTAGTTCGCAGACAGGCTCAAATTCACCCCTCCACTTT
>-|TRBJ2-1|TRBV12-3/TRBV12-4|-
CASSLPPGIGQFF
TGTGCCAGCAGTTTACCCCCGGGAATTGGGCAGTTCTTC
>-|TRBJ2-7|TRBV3-1/TRBV3-2|-
CASSQAKGAYEQYF
TGTGCCAGCAGCCAGGCGAAAGGGGCCTACGAGCAGTACTTC
>-|TRBJ2-2|TRBV9|-
CASSVGLATNTGELFF
TGTGCCAGCAGCGTAGGGCTAGCGACGAACACCGGGGAGCTGTTTTTT
>-|TRBJ1-1|TRBV28|once
CASSPGGRNTEAFF
TGTGCCAGCAGTCCGGGCGGGAGGAATACTGAAGCTTTCTTT